This T cell receptor beta chain was found in a study of neurological immune-mediated disorders. At the level of the study: Multiple sclerosis patients (n of about 34) included 31 with relapsing-remitting and 3 with secondary progressive disease.

At least ten counts were recorded for this clonotype. Every sequencing run produced over 180 million TCR-beta sequences, and the sequences from any one run covered 15-18 subjects. Via MiXCR, TCRdb re-called the 5' RACE reads, giving one row per CDR3 protein. The sample has about 70,000 distinct CDR3 sequences, 3.2% seen once. Germline V gene data show CDR1 as SGHVS and CDR2 as FNYEAQ. This CDR3 is built from 13 residues. Trimming took 1 base from V and 13 from J; bases not matched to a gene: 8. Sequenced: PBMCs. The TCR sequence derives from a woman between 50 and 59 years old with multiple sclerosis. The V gene is TRBV7-6, the J gene TRBJ2-3; TRBD2 aligns across 7 bases. The CDR3 DNA is TGTGCCAGCAGCTTAGTAGGCAGCGGGAAGGAGTATTTT. Residues: CASSLVGSGKEYF.